This TCR beta chain was identified during a study of blood T cell repertoires in COVID-19. Study context: From the United States, Italy and Spain came samples of acute and convalescent COVID-19.

This CDR3 has 15 amino acids. Losses at the gene ends were 3 bases for V and 3 bases for J; bases not matched to a gene: 7. The V gene's germline CDR1 is SGHRS and CDR2 YFSETQ. Under the authors' procedure: Amplification of reference gene primers was used by the study to estimate nucleated cell counts. Generated by immunoSEQ multiplex PCR, the TCRdb table keeps only in-frame clones and is missing some. The V and J calls and clone size were taken over from that table, and D and trimming were inferred from the DNA. The data show about 100,000 clones, around four fifths seen once. The V gene is TRBV5-1, the J gene TRBJ1-1; TRBD1 matches at 8 bases. The TCR sequence derives from a man aged 50 to 60 with active or convalescent COVID-19. The sample taken for sequencing was peripheral blood. This CDR3 is CASSSGQGRYTEAFF. CDR3 nucleotides: TGCGCCAGCAGCTCTGGACAGGGTAGGTACACTGAAGCTTTCTTT.